Below, 15 T cell receptor beta chains from the same sample are listed, as sequenced in a study of blood T cell repertoires in COVID-19. The protocol was immunoSEQ multiplex PCR, while the TCRdb copy is restricted to in-frame clones and leaves out a portion. In the table there are approximately 170,000 clones, approximately 91% of which are singletons. The sequencing input was peripheral blood. These receptors all stem from a man in his late teens or twenties with COVID-19, enrolled during active disease.

This rearrangement joins TRBV5-1 to TRBJ2-7; 8 bases are shared with TRBD1. Unmatched junction bases numbered 6, after V lost 4 bases and J lost 0 bases. This CDR3 has 15 residues. In germline, CDR1 is SGHRS, CDR2 YFSETQ. The CDR3 reads CASSQGQAISYEQYF. CDR3 DNA sequence: TGCGCCAGCAGCCAGGGACAGGCGATCTCCTACGAGCAGTACTTC.

This sequence joins TRBV29-1 and TRBJ1-5; 11 positions match TRBD1. The CDR3 runs to 14 residues. Germline V gene lookup returns CDR1 SQVTM and CDR2 ANQGSEA. With 5 bases clipped from V and 7 bases from J, the junction kept 7 bases outside the gene matches. CDR3 sequence reads: CSVRTGGGWQPQHF. DNA of the CDR3: TGCAGCGTTAGGACAGGGGGCGGTTGGCAGCCCCAGCATTTT.

This clone was recorded once. CDR3: CASSPPIGTNYGYTF. In DNA form, the CDR3 reads TGTGCCAGCAGTCCCCCGATCGGGACTAACTATGGCTACACCTTC. The rearrangement links TRBV28 to TRBJ1-2; D remains unclear. CDR3 length: 15 residues. Per germline, CDR1 MDHEN and CDR2 SYDVKM. V lost 5 bases and J lost 0, with 13 bases in between.

About this clone itself: Other DNA sequences in the sample encode the same CDR3. The gene calls are TRBV9 and TRBJ2-2; 10 bases are shared with TRBD1. The CDR3 is made up of 16 amino acids. Trimming at V came to 3 bases and at J to 4 bases, leaving 6 bases not matched to a gene. Looked up from germline, CDR1 is SGDLS and CDR2 is YYNGEE. This CDR3 reads CASSAPGQGSTGELFF. The DNA for the CDR3 is TGTGCCAGCAGCGCTCCGGGACAGGGGTCCACCGGGGAGCTGTTTTTT.

The CDR3, as DNA: TGTGCCTGGAGTTCAGGGTTCGTTCAGCCCCAGCATTTT. Its translation: CAWSSGFVQPQHF. The chain combines TRBV30 with TRBJ1-5; a weak D match, TRBD1 (5 bases). V dropped 2 bases and J dropped 6 bases, with 11 bases sitting between them. The CDR3 is made up of 13 amino acids. Germline-derived CDR1 and CDR2 are GTSNPN and SVGIG (reference sequence).

V usage is TRBV10-2 and J usage is TRBJ1-5, with TRBD1 matching 7 bases. With 10 bases clipped from V and 0 bases from J, the junction kept 12 bases outside the gene matches. CDR3 size: 16 residues. Per germline, CDR1 WSHSY and CDR2 SAAADI. The CDR3 is CATTAQGPHSNQPQHF. As DNA, the CDR3 is TGCGCCACCACGGCACAGGGGCCCCATAGCAATCAGCCCCAGCATTTT.

The chain has TRBV27 and TRBJ2-1; 7 bases are a match to TRBD2. Unmatched junction bases numbered 1, after V lost 2 bases and J lost 0 bases. Germline V gene sequence: CDR1 MNHEY, CDR2 SMNVEV (reference sequence). The CDR3 length is 15 residues. The CDR3, as DNA: TGTGCCAGCAGTTTACTAGCGGCCTCCTACAATGAGCAGTTCTTC. Its protein product is CASSLLAASYNEQFF.

This chain connects TRBV7-8 to TRBJ2-3; 10 bases agree with TRBD2. CDR1 and CDR2 from the germline V gene are SGHVS and FQNEAQ. After removal of 2 bases from V and 4 bases from J, the junction contained 3 bases not matched to a gene. The CDR3 has 15 amino acids. CDR3 region: CASSLLAGDPDTQYF. CDR3 coding DNA: TGTGCCAGCAGCTTACTAGCGGGAGATCCAGATACGCAGTATTTT.

The chain is built from TRBV9 and TRBJ2-7, with a possible D match to TRBD2 (6 bases). The V gene's germline CDR1 is SGDLS and CDR2 YYNGEE. This CDR3 is 14 amino acids long. Trimming removed 4 bases from V and 4 bases from J, with 15 bases in between. DNA for the CDR3: TGTGCCAGCAGCCCAGGACTATCGAATTACGAGCAGTACTTC. Translating it yields CASSPGLSNYEQYF.

The chain links TRBV4-1 to TRBJ2-1; D may be TRBD2 (7 bases). Germline V gene lookup returns CDR1 MGHRA and CDR2 YSYEKL. This CDR3 region has 18 residues. The ends were cut back, 0 bases at V and 10 bases at J, with 25 bases in the middle. The CDR3 spells CASSQERPLAAGAGEQFF. The DNA for the CDR3 is TGCGCCAGCAGCCAAGAAAGGCCACTAGCCGCGGGGGCGGGGGAGCAGTTCTTC.

This chain links TRBV18 with TRBJ1-3, with D perhaps TRBD1 (5 bases). V dropped 8 bases and J dropped 4 bases, with 9 bases sitting between them. Germline CDR1 KGHSH, CDR2 LQKENI. The CDR3 length is 12 residues. The CDR3 DNA reads as TGTGCCAGCCGGGGGGTCGGAAACACCATATATTTT. Translating it yields CASRGVGNTIYF.

The chain is built from TRBV6-5 and TRBJ1-1; 12 nucleotides match TRBD1. From germline, CDR1 is MNHEY and CDR2 SVGAGI. The CDR3 totals 15 residues. J was trimmed by 5 bases and V by 0 bases; bases with no gene match: 1. The CDR3 nucleotides are TGTGCCAGCAGTTACTCGGGACAGGGGGCGACTGAAGCTTTCTTT. Its translation is CASSYSGQGATEAFF.

The V gene is TRBV28, the J gene TRBJ2-2; the D gene is possibly TRBD1 (6 bases). Germline-derived CDR1 and CDR2 are MDHEN and SYDVKM. The CDR3 is 14 amino acids. Trimming took 5 bases from V and 6 from J, leaving 13 bases between them. CDR3 coding DNA: TGTGCCAGCAGTCCGACAGGCGGATCCGGGGAGCTGTTTTTT. The encoded protein is CASSPTGGSGELFF.

Concerning this clone: A junction boundary mismatches the germline segment, possibly from a read error. V is TRBV7-7 and J is TRBJ2-3; 12 nucleotides agree with TRBD2. This CDR3 is 14 amino acids long. CDR1 and CDR2 from the germline V gene are SSHAT and FNYEAQ (reference sequence). The CDR3 region is CASSETSGSYTQYF. The CDR3 DNA reads as TGTGCTAGCAGCGAGACTAGCGGGAGTTATACGCAGTATTTT.

The V gene is TRBV7-9, the J gene TRBJ1-1, with D tentatively TRBD1 (6 bases). V was clipped by 1 base and J by 0 bases, with 18 bases between them. CDR3 length: 18 amino acids. CDR1 and CDR2 from the germline V gene are SEHNR and FQNEAQ (reference sequence). The CDR3 DNA sequence: TGTGCCAGCAGCTTAGTGTGGGCAGGGGAGAAAATGAACACTGAAGCTTTCTTT. The encoded protein is CASSLVWAGEKMNTEAFF.